These 28 T cell receptor beta chains were all obtained from the same sample, sequenced in a study of cytomegalovirus exposure and HLA in healthy donors. PCR was performed using 60 Vbeta and 13 Jbeta primers. Measured with immunoSEQ multiplex PCR; TCRdb has only the in-frame clones, and not every one. The profile shows around 130,000 clones, roughly four fifths of them singletons. Sequenced input: PBMCs. The receptors shown here come from a woman aged 40 to 50 in good health and CMV-seropositive.

CDR3 sequence reads: CAWRAAGGADTQYF. In DNA, the CDR3 is TGTGCCTGGAGGGCAGCAGGTGGCGCAGATACGCAGTATTTT. V and J are TRBV30 and TRBJ2-3, with D uncertain. The V gene's germline CDR1 is GTSNPN and CDR2 SVGIG (reference sequence). Trimming stripped 3 bases from V and 4 bases from J, with 14 bases between. This CDR3 has 14 amino acids.

The chain recombines TRBV7-8 with TRBJ2-1; D is ambiguous. V lost 1 base to trimming and J lost 0 bases, with 7 bases between them. The CDR3 sequence is 15 residues long. The germline V gene encodes CDR1 SGHVS and CDR2 FQNEAQ. CDR3 sequence (DNA): TGTGCCAGCAGCTTAGTACGCAGCTCCTACAATGAGCAGTTCTTC. Residues: CASSLVRSSYNEQFF.

The chain recombines TRBV5-1 with TRBJ2-2; D may be TRBD1 (5 bases). The CDR3 covers 16 residues. CDR1 is SGHRS and CDR2 is YFSETQ in the germline V gene. Between the trimmed V and J ends, which lost 0 bases and 7 bases, there was a span of 16 bases. DNA of the CDR3: TGCGCCAGCAGCTTGGGAAGGGGCGAAAAGGTCGGGGAGCTGTTTTTT. Translated, it gives CASSLGRGEKVGELFF. Complete variable domain (other parts from reference TRBV5-1 and TRBJ2-2): KAGVTQTPRYLIKTRGQQVTLSCSPISGHRSVSWYQQTPGQGLQFLFEYFSETQRNKGNFPGRFSGRQFSNSRSEMNVSTLELGDSALYLCASSLGRGEKVGELFFGEGSRLTVL.

The chain is built from TRBV5-1 and TRBJ2-7, with 11 nucleotides matching TRBD1. J lost 6 bases, V lost 5 bases, and 10 bases had no gene match. Germline V gene lookup returns CDR1 SGHRS and CDR2 YFSETQ. CDR3 size: 15 residues. CDR3 bases: TGCGCCAGCAGTCATAAGGGACAGGGGGAGGGCGAGCAGTACTTC. Translated: CASSHKGQGEGEQYF.

The chain links TRBV9 to TRBJ1-5; 12 nucleotides match TRBD1. CDR3 length equals 17 residues. Trimming took 0 bases from V and 7 from J; bases not matched to a gene: 8. The germline CDR1 and CDR2 sequences are SGDLS and YYNGEE. CDR3 in amino acids: CASSVGAGTGGAQPQHF. CDR3 nucleotides: TGTGCCAGCAGCGTAGGGGCTGGGACAGGGGGCGCCCAGCCCCAGCATTTT.

This chain links TRBV5-1 with TRBJ2-1; TRBD1 might be the D (6 bases). This CDR3 is built from 12 residues. Germline values: CDR1 SGHRS, CDR2 YFSETQ. The V gene lost 4 bases and the J gene lost 8 bases, with 10 bases spanning the gap. This CDR3 reads CASSLQGDEQFF. CDR3 coding DNA: TGCGCCAGCAGCCTACAGGGTGATGAGCAGTTCTTC.

In its sample, this clone was seen once. V gene TRBV9 combines with J gene TRBJ2-7; 8 bases map to TRBD1. Germline V gene data show CDR1 as SGDLS and CDR2 as YYNGEE. V shed 4 bases and J 5 bases; nucleotides not matched to a gene: 5. The CDR3 is 13 residues long. The CDR3 DNA reads TGTGCCAGCAGCTCAGGGGGCGTGGACGAGCAGTACTTC. Protein sequence: CASSSGGVDEQYF.

V gene TRBV14 combines with J gene TRBJ2-3; a possible D gene is TRBD2 (6 bases). The V and J ends lost 0 bases and 4 bases respectively, with 14 bases between them. Per the germline V gene, CDR1 is SGHDN and CDR2 is FVKESK. This CDR3 contains 16 residues. DNA for the CDR3: TGTGCCAGCAGCCAAGATACCGGGAGAACCGCAGATACGCAGTATTTT. This gives the protein CASSQDTGRTADTQYF.

V is TRBV6-1 and J is TRBJ2-3; 11 nucleotides align to TRBD2. Unmatched junction bases numbered 5, after V lost 11 bases and J lost 1 base. The CDR3 consists of 14 residues. The germline CDR1 and CDR2 sequences are MNHNS and SASEGT. The CDR3 nucleotides are TGTGCCGTCAAACTAGCGGGGGGCACAGATACGCAGTATTTT. It encodes CAVKLAGGTDTQYF.

The J gene is TRBJ2-6, the V gene TRBV7-3; perhaps TRBD2 as D (6 bases). V lost 1 base and J 2 bases, leaving 9 bases between the germline ends. This CDR3 is built from 16 residues. Germline lookup yields CDR1 SGHTA and CDR2 FQGTGA. The CDR3 region has the DNA TGTGCCAGCAGCTTAAGAGGCGGGGCTGGGGCCAACGTCCTGACTTTC. It encodes CASSLRGGAGANVLTF.

The chain combines TRBV27 with TRBJ2-2, with D perhaps matching TRBD1 (6 bases). Trimming took off 5 bases at V and 6 bases at J, with 16 bases between the two ends. Germline loops: CDR1 MNHEY, CDR2 SMNVEV (reference sequence). This CDR3 is built from 15 residues. In DNA, the CDR3 is TGTGCCAGCAGTAAACAAATCCAGGGGCCCGGGGAGCTGTTTTTT. Protein product: CASSKQIQGPGELFF.

This chain connects TRBV30 to TRBJ1-1; D perhaps matches TRBD1 (6 bases). The V and J ends lost 5 bases and 5 bases respectively, with 15 bases between them. CDR1 and CDR2 from the germline V gene are GTSNPN and SVGIG (reference sequence). This CDR3 comprises 13 residues. This CDR3 reads CAWSTGPVTEAFF. The CDR3, as DNA: TGTGCCTGGTCTACAGGGCCCGTAACTGAAGCTTTCTTT.

This clone has a handful of counts. The J gene is TRBJ1-5, the V gene TRBV28; 7 bases are a match to TRBD1. This CDR3 region has 15 residues. Per the germline V gene, CDR1 is MDHEN and CDR2 is SYDVKM. Germline trimming cut 8 bases from V and 2 bases from J; bases unmatched to any gene: 9. This CDR3 is CASAGTGQGNQPQHF. The DNA for the CDR3 is TGTGCCAGCGCCGGAACCGGACAGGGCAATCAGCCCCAGCATTTT.

The CDR3: CASSPDREPNYGYTF. CDR3 sequence (DNA): TGTGCCAGCAGTCCAGACAGGGAACCTAACTATGGCTACACCTTC. This chain uses TRBV6-5 with TRBJ1-2, with 7 bases that match TRBD1. The CDR3 runs to 15 residues. From germline, CDR1 is MNHEY and CDR2 SVGAGI. V shed 5 bases, J shed 0 bases, and the junction held 6 bases outside the gene matches.

This clone is a singleton in its sample. The chain recombines TRBV28 with TRBJ1-5; 9 positions match TRBD1. The V gene's germline CDR1 is MDHEN and CDR2 SYDVKM. The length of the CDR3 is 19 residues. Trimming took 2 bases from V and 0 from J; bases not matched to a gene: 11. CDR3: CASSLEIRTGENSNQPQHF. The DNA of the CDR3 is TGTGCCAGCAGTTTAGAGATTCGGACAGGGGAGAATAGCAATCAGCCCCAGCATTTT.

The rearrangement joins TRBV7-9 to TRBJ1-5; no firm D call. The CDR3 loop spans 17 amino acids. V dropped 1 base and J dropped 0 bases, with 13 bases sitting between them. Germline V lookup: CDR1 SEHNR, CDR2 FQNEAQ (reference sequence). CDR3 sequence (DNA): TGTGCCAGCAGCTTAGTACTAGACGGCCTTAGCAATCAGCCCCAGCATTTT. Translation gives CASSLVLDGLSNQPQHF.

Only one count was recorded for this clone. The chain has TRBV19 and TRBJ2-1; TRBD2 agrees at 7 bases. Germline lookup yields CDR1 LNHDA and CDR2 SQIVND (reference sequence). This CDR3 comprises 15 residues. Germline trimming cut 5 bases from V and 3 bases from J; bases unmatched to any gene: 7. The CDR3 loop is CASSQSGKSYNEQFF. In nucleotides, the CDR3 is TGTGCCAGTAGTCAGAGCGGGAAGAGCTACAATGAGCAGTTCTTC.

The rearrangement joins TRBV7-2 to TRBJ2-7; the match to TRBD2 covers 11 bases. CDR3 length equals 19 residues. J gave up 0 bases and V 5 bases, and 15 bases lay outside the gene matches. In germline, CDR1 is SGHTA, CDR2 FQGNSA. The CDR3 reads CASSPFGASGRSHSYEQYF. Here the CDR3 DNA reads TGTGCCAGCAGCCCCTTCGGGGCTAGCGGGAGGTCACACTCCTACGAGCAGTACTTC.

This clone was observed a few times. The rearrangement uses TRBV29-1 and TRBJ1-2, with a weak D call TRBD1 (6 bases). Looked up from germline, CDR1 is SQVTM and CDR2 is ANQGSEA. Trimming pared 8 bases from V and 2 bases from J, leaving 15 bases between. The CDR3 contains 13 residues. The CDR3 DNA reads as TGCAGCATATGGGACACCTTCAACTATGGCTACACCTTC. Translation gives CSIWDTFNYGYTF.

The chain joins TRBV29-1 to TRBJ1-2; possible D gene TRBD1, 6 bases. Per the germline V gene, CDR1 is SQVTM and CDR2 is ANQGSEA. The CDR3 contains 20 residues. V was cut by 7 bases and J by 6 bases, with 39 bases left in between. The CDR3 DNA reads TGCAGCGCCGGGGGGGGCAGGGGTTATGTAAGGTCGGAACTGTTGGATGGCTACACCTTC. Amino acids: CSAGGGRGYVRSELLDGYTF.

The chain combines TRBV4-2 with TRBJ1-2; 9 bases are shared with TRBD1. The length of the CDR3 is 15 residues. Germline assignment: CDR1 LGHNA and CDR2 YNFKEQ. The J segment lost 1 base and the V segment lost 4 bases, leaving 4 bases of the junction unmatched. This CDR3 reads CASSPDRGINYGYTF. The CDR3 region has the DNA TGTGCCAGCAGCCCAGACAGGGGGATTAACTATGGCTACACCTTC.

The genes are TRBV13 and TRBJ1-3, with TRBD1 matching 8 bases. Germline lookup yields CDR1 PRHDT and CDR2 FYEKMQ (reference sequence). The CDR3 runs to 16 residues. Germline trimming cut 5 bases from V and 5 bases from J; bases unmatched to any gene: 11. As DNA, the CDR3 is TGTGCCAGCAGCCGAGGACAGGGCCTCACCAGAAACACCATATATTTT. Translating it yields CASSRGQGLTRNTIYF.

V usage is TRBV4-3 and J usage is TRBJ1-6; D perhaps matches TRBD1 (6 bases). Germline CDR1 reads LGHNA; CDR2 reads YSLEER. Trimming took 0 bases from V and 7 from J, leaving 13 bases between them. This CDR3 is built from 16 residues. The CDR3 protein is CASSQEATGRNSPLHF. Here the CDR3 DNA reads TGCGCCAGCAGCCAAGAAGCAACAGGGCGGAATTCACCCCTCCACTTT.

This rearrangement joins TRBV6-1 to TRBJ1-1; D might be TRBD1 (6 bases). The CDR3 covers 15 residues. V lost 7 bases and J 1 base, leaving 16 bases between the germline ends. Germline V lookup: CDR1 MNHNS, CDR2 SASEGT. The CDR3 sequence: CASNPFLGQNTEAFF. The CDR3 DNA reads as TGTGCCAGCAATCCCTTCCTGGGACAGAACACTGAAGCTTTCTTT.

This clone was counted ten times or more. The chain joins TRBV5-1 to TRBJ2-3, with no clear D. Trimming removed 4 bases at V and 6 bases at J, with 12 bases between. CDR1 and CDR2 (germline): SGHRS, YFSETQ. The CDR3 covers 13 residues. The CDR3 DNA is TGCGCCAGCAGCCCCCGGAGAGGCGATACGCAGTATTTT. The encoded protein is CASSPRRGDTQYF.

The rearrangement uses TRBV7-8 and TRBJ1-2; weak D call: TRBD1 (5 bases). The V gene's germline CDR1 is SGHVS and CDR2 FQNEAQ. Trimming left V 5 bases short and J 4 bases short, with 14 bases between. This CDR3 is 14 amino acids long. The CDR3 bases are TGTGCCAGCAGCGGGACTACAAGTCCCTATGGCTACACCTTC. Protein sequence: CASSGTTSPYGYTF.

The genes are TRBV6-6 and TRBJ2-7, with 9 bases matching TRBD1. The V gene's germline CDR1 is MNHNY and CDR2 SVGAGI (reference sequence). This CDR3 is 12 amino acids long. V lost 9 bases, J lost 2 bases, and 2 bases stayed unmatched. The CDR3 spells CASWTGAYEQYF. The CDR3 nucleotides are TGTGCCAGTTGGACAGGGGCCTACGAGCAGTACTTC.

The chain couples TRBV28 to TRBJ1-3, with D maybe TRBD1 (6 bases). V shed 5 bases and J shed 0 bases, with 8 bases lying between them. Germline loops: CDR1 MDHEN, CDR2 SYDVKM. The CDR3 consists of 14 residues. CDR3 region: CASSTDSSGNTIYF. CDR3 coding DNA: TGTGCCAGCAGTACGGACAGCTCTGGAAACACCATATATTTT.